The 28 T cell receptor beta chains below were found in one sample sequenced in a study of PD-L1 blockade in urothelial cancer. Repertoires were generated with immunoSEQ multiplex PCR, while TCRdb's copy carries only in-frame clones and drops some. The table lists more than 35,000 clones, just over 35% of them singletons, with more than 8.5% in the top ten. The sample in question was tumor tissue, obtained before atezolizumab (anti-PD-L1) treatment. Source of these receptors: a man in his 60s with urothelial cancer.

The V call is TRBV4-1, the J call TRBJ2-1; TRBD2 matches at 8 bases. CDR1 is MGHRA and CDR2 is YSYEKL in the germline V gene. Trimming took 4 bases from V and 3 from J; bases not matched to a gene: 11. This CDR3 has 17 residues. The CDR3 sequence is CASSPGWGSGIYNEQFF. The CDR3, as DNA: TGCGCCAGCAGCCCAGGGTGGGGTAGCGGGATCTACAATGAGCAGTTCTTC.

V and J are TRBV30 and TRBJ1-2; D possibly corresponds to TRBD1 (6 bases). The germline V and J ends were trimmed by 4 bases and 8 bases, with 11 bases remaining between them. The germline V gene encodes CDR1 GTSNPN and CDR2 SVGIG (reference sequence). The CDR3 contains 11 residues. The CDR3 here is CAWTTQGGYTF. For the CDR3, the DNA is TGTGCCTGGACCACCCAGGGGGGCTACACCTTC.

The chain recombines TRBV7-7 with TRBJ1-1; no definite D call. This CDR3 is built from 17 residues. Looked up from germline, CDR1 is SSHAT and CDR2 is FNYEAQ (reference sequence). V was trimmed by 3 bases and J by 0 bases, leaving 17 bases between them. CDR3 in DNA: TGTGCCAGCAGCTTGCCGGAGGCGGGAGGATTGAACACTGAAGCTTTCTTT. It is translated as CASSLPEAGGLNTEAFF.

This chain joins TRBV6-8 and TRBJ2-3; perhaps D is TRBD1 or TRBD2 (6 bases each). The V gene lost 0 bases and the J gene lost 2 bases, with 18 bases spanning the gap. The CDR3 is 18 amino acids. The V gene's germline CDR1 is MNHGY and CDR2 SAAAGT. The CDR3 DNA sequence: TGTGCCAGCAGTTACTCGACTAGGGGCAGGGGCAACACAGATACGCAGTATTTT. Translating it yields CASSYSTRGRGNTDTQYF.

This chain joins TRBV10-2 and TRBJ2-2; TRBD2 is a possible D gene (6 bases). The CDR3 covers 15 residues. V lost 6 bases, J lost 0 bases, and 11 bases lay in between. CDR1 is WSHSY, CDR2 SAAADI, per germline. The CDR3 region has the DNA TGCGCCAGCAGCTGGGACTCCGCGAACACCGGGGAGCTGTTTTTT. Protein sequence: CASSWDSANTGELFF.

The rearrangement uses TRBV25-1 and TRBJ2-3; 9 bases are a match to TRBD2. V lost 4 bases and J lost 0; bases outside the gene matches: 2. Germline V gene lookup returns CDR1 MGHDK and CDR2 SYGVNS. The CDR3 runs to 15 residues. In DNA form, the CDR3 reads TGTGCCAGCAGTGGCAGCGGGGGGAGCACAGATACGCAGTATTTT. Protein: CASSGSGGSTDTQYF.

This clone has only a few counts. The chain has TRBV28 and TRBJ2-1; D gene unclear. The CDR3 sequence is 12 residues long. V lost 7 bases to trimming and J lost 8 bases, with 12 bases between them. Germline V gene data show CDR1 as MDHEN and CDR2 as SYDVKM. The CDR3 here is CASTQYRYEQFF. In DNA form, the CDR3 reads TGTGCCAGCACCCAATATCGCTATGAGCAGTTCTTC.

The CDR3: CASSAHRTGGDEQYF. The CDR3 DNA reads TGTGCCAGTAGTGCCCACAGGACAGGGGGCGACGAGCAGTACTTC. The chain links TRBV19 to TRBJ2-7; TRBD1 agrees at 11 bases. This CDR3 region has 15 residues. The V gene's germline CDR1 is LNHDA and CDR2 SQIVND (reference sequence). Trimming took 5 bases from V and 5 from J; bases not matched to a gene: 8. The full variable domain, completed using reference TRBV19 and TRBJ2-7, is DGGITQSPKYLFRKEGQNVTLSCEQNLNHDAMYWYRQDPGQGLRLIYYSQIVNDFQKGDIAEGYSVSREKKESFPLTVTSAQKNPTAFYLCASSAHRTGGDEQYFGPGTRLTVT.

This clone was picked up a small number of times. The chain is built from TRBV11-3 and TRBJ2-5; 11 positions agree with TRBD2. The CDR3 is 16 amino acids. V was pared by 5 bases and J by 2 bases, with 7 bases of the junction left unmatched. The germline V gene encodes CDR1 SGHNT and CDR2 YENEEA. CDR3 loop: CASSPGLAALQETQYF. CDR3 nucleotide sequence: TGTGCCAGCAGCCCGGGACTAGCGGCGCTTCAAGAGACCCAGTACTTC.

This sequence joins TRBV19 and TRBJ1-5; D is unclear. The germline V gene has CDR1 LNHDA and CDR2 SQIVND (reference sequence). This CDR3 has 16 residues. Trimming pared 7 bases from V and 2 bases from J, leaving 18 bases between. CDR3 bases: TGTGCCAGTACAGGTAATAGGGCGCGGGGCAATCAGCCCCAGCATTTT. Translation: CASTGNRARGNQPQHF.

This clone showed up just a few times. The chain is built from TRBV1 and TRBJ1-5. TRBV1 is noted as a pseudogene. CDR3 length: 15 residues. The CDR3 nucleotides read TGCGCCAGCAGCCAAGATTGGGGGGCAAATCAGCCCCAGCATTTT. It yields the protein CASSQDWGANQPQHF.

This clone has just one count. The J gene is TRBJ1-2, the V gene TRBV5-1; D may be TRBD1 (5 bases). Between the trimmed V and J ends, which lost 2 bases and 1 base, there was a span of 9 bases. The CDR3 totals 14 residues. The germline V gene has CDR1 SGHRS and CDR2 YFSETQ. This CDR3 is CASSLAGGNYGYTF. The CDR3, as DNA: TGCGCCAGCAGCTTAGCCGGGGGTAACTATGGCTACACCTTC.

This clone showed up just a few times. The chain recombines TRBV6-8 with TRBJ2-7; 9 positions match TRBD2. This CDR3 is 15 amino acids long. Germline V gene lookup returns CDR1 MNHGY and CDR2 SAAAGT. Unmatched junction bases numbered 7, after V lost 5 bases and J lost 2 bases. The CDR3: CASSVLRGGTYEQYF. CDR3 nucleotide sequence: TGTGCCAGCAGTGTTTTGCGGGGGGGCACCTACGAGCAGTACTTC.

This chain joins TRBV28 and TRBJ1-2; 7 bases are a match to TRBD1. Germline CDR1 MDHEN, CDR2 SYDVKM. Unmatched junction bases numbered 4, after V lost 8 bases and J lost 4 bases. The CDR3 covers 12 residues. As DNA, the CDR3 is TGTGCCAGCGCGACAGGGAGCTATGGCTACACCTTC. Protein sequence: CASATGSYGYTF.

The CDR3 DNA sequence: TGTGCCAGCAGCTTGGACCCAGCCAGGGGAAATGACGAGCAGTACTTC. It is translated as CASSLDPARGNDEQYF. The chain uses TRBV7-6 and TRBJ2-7; maybe TRBD1 (6 bases). The CDR3 runs 16 residues. Trimming removed 3 bases from V and 5 bases from J, with 20 bases in between. Germline values: CDR1 SGHVS, CDR2 FNYEAQ.

The CDR3 is CASSIVRGNEQFF. DNA of the CDR3: TGTGCCAGTAGTATAGTTCGAGGGAATGAGCAGTTCTTC. V usage is TRBV19 and J usage is TRBJ2-1; tentative D call: TRBD2 (5 bases). Looked up from germline, CDR1 is LNHDA and CDR2 is SQIVND (reference sequence). V lost 1 base, J lost 7 bases, and 8 bases lay in between. The CDR3 runs 13 residues.

V usage is TRBV19 and J usage is TRBJ2-3, with D possibly TRBD2 on 6 matching bases. V lost 2 bases to trimming and J lost 1 base, with 13 bases between them. Per the germline V gene, CDR1 is LNHDA and CDR2 is SQIVND (reference sequence). This CDR3 comprises 16 residues. The CDR3 spells CASSIYRDSRTDTQYF. The CDR3 nucleotides are TGTGCCAGTAGTATATACCGGGACTCGCGCACAGATACGCAGTATTTT.

This chain connects TRBV19 to TRBJ2-5; TRBD1 agrees at 7 bases. Germline V gene lookup returns CDR1 LNHDA and CDR2 SQIVND (reference sequence). CDR3 length equals 14 residues. V gave up 4 bases and J gave up 5 bases; unmatched junction bases: 7. The CDR3 bases are TGTGCCAGTAGTAACAGGGGTGGGCGGGAGACCCAGTACTTC. Amino acids: CASSNRGGRETQYF.

This clone was seen at least ten times. The CDR3 loop is CAIQAGGSMNSPLHF. In DNA, the CDR3 is TGTGCCATCCAGGCTGGGGGATCGATGAATTCACCCCTCCACTTT. This chain connects TRBV6-8 to TRBJ1-6; maybe TRBD1 (5 bases). The CDR3 runs to 15 residues. Germline values: CDR1 MNHGY, CDR2 SAAAGT. Trimming left V 10 bases short and J 7 bases short, with 20 bases between.

V is TRBV19 and J is TRBJ1-2, with no clear D. This CDR3 contains 14 residues. The ends were cut back, 8 bases at V and 4 bases at J, with 17 bases in the middle. The germline CDR1 and CDR2 sequences are LNHDA and SQIVND (reference sequence). Written as DNA, the CDR3 is TGTGCCAGTCATTACTACCCAGGCACCTATGGCTACACCTTC. Translating it yields CASHYYPGTYGYTF.

This clone was observed at least ten times. The chain joins TRBV11-3 to TRBJ2-1; 7 nucleotides match TRBD1. Germline assignment: CDR1 SGHNT and CDR2 YENEEA. The junction had 10 bases not matched to a gene; V was cut back by 2 bases and J by 9 bases. The CDR3 length is 15 residues. The CDR3 DNA reads as TGTGCCAGCAGCTTAAGGGCCGGACAGGATGTTGAGCAGTTCTTC. Translation gives CASSLRAGQDVEQFF.

This clone turned up a few times. At one of its ends the junction is not consistent with the germline gene, which may arise from a read error. The chain joins TRBV6-8 to TRBJ1-1; 8 bases are a match to TRBD1. Germline V lookup: CDR1 MNHGY, CDR2 SAAAGT. There are 14 residues in the CDR3. This CDR3 is CAISVGQGNTEAFF. In DNA, the CDR3 is TGTGCCATCAGTGTAGGACAGGGGAACACTGAAGCTTTCTTT.

V usage is TRBV18 and J usage is TRBJ1-1; weak D call: TRBD1 (6 bases). V was trimmed by 3 bases and J by 8 bases, leaving 28 bases between them. Per the germline V gene, CDR1 is KGHSH and CDR2 is LQKENI. CDR3 length: 18 residues. Written as DNA, the CDR3 is TGTGCCAGCTCACCTAACTCCGGGGGCCATAGCACCCTGACCGAAGCTTTCTTT. Translated, it gives CASSPNSGGHSTLTEAFF.

This clone was seen more than once but under ten times. The V gene is TRBV30, the J gene TRBJ1-1, with 10 bases aligning to TRBD1. The V gene end was trimmed by 5 bases and the J gene end by 0 bases; junction bases not matched to a gene: 15. The germline V gene has CDR1 GTSNPN and CDR2 SVGIG (reference sequence). This CDR3 comprises 18 residues. The CDR3 nucleotides read TGTGCCTGGCAGACAGGGGGCGGAGGCACTCCCATGAACACTGAAGCTTTCTTT. It encodes CAWQTGGGGTPMNTEAFF.

The chain uses TRBV9 and TRBJ2-3, with D perhaps matching TRBD2 (6 bases). With 0 bases removed from V and 0 bases from J, the gap between germline ends came to 11 bases. The CDR3 is made up of 16 amino acids. In germline, CDR1 is SGDLS, CDR2 YYNGEE. As DNA, the CDR3 is TGTGCCAGCAGCGTAGGGGGGGAGACTAGCACAGATACGCAGTATTTT. It codes for CASSVGGETSTDTQYF.

The count of this clone is one. V gene TRBV10-1 combines with J gene TRBJ2-1; 7 bases fit TRBD2. The germline CDR1 and CDR2 sequences are WNHNN and SYGVQD (reference sequence). V gave up 4 bases and J gave up 10 bases; unmatched junction bases: 7. This CDR3 contains 13 residues. CDR3 residues: CASSVGHSGEQFF. The CDR3 coding sequence is TGCGCCAGCAGTGTAGGGCATAGCGGGGAGCAGTTCTTC.

A few counts support this clone. The CDR3 DNA reads as TGTGCCAGCAGCCCGGGCAATGAAAAACTGTTTTTT. Translation gives CASSPGNEKLFF. V gene TRBV6-8 combines with J gene TRBJ1-4, with unresolved D. This CDR3 is built from 12 residues. Germline CDR1 reads MNHGY; CDR2 reads SAAAGT. The V and J ends lost 6 bases and 5 bases respectively, with 7 bases between them.

This clone was recorded only once. The J gene is TRBJ1-5, the V gene TRBV29-1; the D is unclear. Germline V gives CDR1 SQVTM, CDR2 ANQGSEA. V was trimmed by 5 bases and J by 4 bases, leaving 9 bases between them. The CDR3 runs to 12 residues. The CDR3: CSVIWENQPQHF. The CDR3 DNA sequence: TGCAGCGTTATCTGGGAAAATCAGCCCCAGCATTTT. The whole variable domain, filled in from reference TRBV29-1 and TRBJ1-5, reads SAVISQKPSRDICQRGTSLTIQCQVDSQVTMMFWYRQQPGQSLTLIATANQGSEATYESGFVIDKFPISRPNLTFSTLTVSNMSPEDSSIYLCSVIWENQPQHFGDGTRLSIL.